Following are 12 T cell receptor beta chains from one sample sequenced in a study of neurological immune-mediated disorders (dated by TCRdb to about 2019). Library creation used 5' RACE. Sequenced on an Illumina HiSeq 2500. TCRdb cleaned the public reads at Q25 with fastp, built clones with MiXCR and kept in-frame beta chains. A single entry per CDR3 protein holds the most common genes and DNA from its merged rows. The sample profile shows around 66,000 distinct CDR3 sequences; roughly 5.6% of them were found once. Around 2.8% of the sample is in the top ten clones. The sample was PBMCs. These receptors all stem from a woman in her twenties or thirties with multiple sclerosis.

Ten or more counts support this clonotype. V usage is TRBV15 and J usage is TRBJ2-7, with D perhaps assigned TRBD1 or TRBD2 (5 bases each). Trimming took off 2 bases at V and 4 bases at J, with 15 bases between the two ends. CDR3 length equals 15 residues. Germline V CDR1 and CDR2: LNHNV, YYDKDF (reference sequence). The CDR3 spells CATSRPGQSPYEQYF. In DNA form, the CDR3 reads TGTGCCACCAGCAGACCGGGGCAGTCCCCATACGAGCAGTACTTC.

At least ten counts were recorded for this clonotype. The gene calls are TRBV20-1 and TRBJ2-2; TRBD2 matches 9 bases. This CDR3 spans 14 amino acids. Trimming removed 2 bases from V and 6 bases from J; junction bases left unmatched: 4. CDR1 and CDR2 (germline): DFQATT, SNEGSKA (reference sequence). The CDR3, as DNA: TGCAGTGCTAGATACCAGCGGGGGGCCGGGGAGCTGTTTTTT. Translating it yields CSARYQRGAGELFF.

This clonotype was observed at least ten times. The V and J genes are TRBV29-1 and TRBJ1-1; the D is unclear. Germline values: CDR1 SQVTM, CDR2 ANQGSEA. The CDR3 sequence is 14 residues long. Trimming cost V 0 bases and J 3 bases, with 11 bases left between them. The CDR3 coding sequence is TGCAGCGTTGAAGATCCTGACGGCCACACTGAAGCTTTCTTT. This sequence encodes CSVEDPDGHTEAFF.

This clonotype was seen many times. One end of the junction varies from germline; a read error may be responsible. The J gene is TRBJ1-6, the V gene TRBV20-1; D unclear. The germline V gene encodes CDR1 DFQATT and CDR2 SNEGSKA (reference sequence). The CDR3 loop spans 16 amino acids. The CDR3: CSAQAYLSSYNSPLNF. The CDR3 DNA sequence: TGCAGTGCTCAGGCCTACCTAAGCTCCTATAATTCACCCCTCAACTTT.

This clonotype was counted ten times or more. The V call is TRBV20-1, the J call TRBJ1-5; the match to TRBD1 covers 9 bases. This CDR3 has 12 residues. Germline lookup yields CDR1 DFQATT and CDR2 SNEGSKA (reference sequence). After removal of 5 bases from V and 7 bases from J, the junction contained 3 bases not matched to a gene. The CDR3 sequence: CSAPGQGQPQHF. The DNA for the CDR3 is TGCAGTGCTCCGGGACAGGGACAGCCCCAGCATTTT.

This clonotype occurred a few times. As DNA, the CDR3 is TGTGCCAGCAGTTTATGGTCCCAGGCGCGGGAGCAGTACTTC. Protein product: CASSLWSQAREQYF. The genes are TRBV27 and TRBJ2-7; D remains unclear. V lost 1 base and J lost 7, with 14 bases in between. From germline, CDR1 is MNHEY and CDR2 SMNVEV (reference sequence). This CDR3 has 14 residues.

This clonotype appeared many times. The chain joins TRBV20-1 to TRBJ1-1, with 10 positions matching TRBD1. CDR1 DFQATT and CDR2 SNEGSKA come from the germline V gene (reference sequence). This CDR3 has 15 amino acids. DNA for the CDR3: TGCAGAATTTTCGACAGGGGGCTTGGGAGCACTGAAGCTTTCTTT. This encodes CRIFDRGLGSTEAFF.

This clonotype occurred a few times. The chain recombines TRBV7-9 with TRBJ2-2; a weak D match, TRBD2 (5 bases). Germline V gene lookup returns CDR1 SEHNR and CDR2 FQNEAQ (reference sequence). This CDR3 region has 12 residues. V was pared by 5 bases and J by 5 bases, with 6 bases between. CDR3 nucleotides: TGTGCCAGCAGCGGACTTACCGGGGAGCTGTTTTTT. Its translation is CASSGLTGELFF.

Notes on this clonotype: Given a much more abundant clone one base away, this may be a read error. J is TRBJ1-2 and V is TRBV20-1; D ambiguous. The CDR3 is 15 residues long. CDR1 and CDR2 (germline): DFQATT, SNEGSKA (reference sequence). The DNA of the CDR3 is TGCAGTCCAAGCCAAGGGATTTCGGCTAACTATGGCTACCCCTTC. Translating gives CSPSQGISANYGYPF.

This clonotype was seen many times. V usage is TRBV5-1 and J usage is TRBJ2-3, with D unresolved. The CDR3 extends over 14 amino acids. Germline V gene data show CDR1 as SGHRS and CDR2 as YFSETQ. V lost 0 bases to trimming and J lost 4 bases, with 9 bases between them. This CDR3 is CASSLGWGADTQYF. The CDR3, as DNA: TGCGCCAGCAGCTTGGGATGGGGTGCAGATACGCAGTATTTT.

This clonotype has only a few counts. The rearrangement links TRBV9 to TRBJ2-3, with 9 bases lining up with TRBD2. There are 16 residues in the CDR3. The germline V gene encodes CDR1 SGDLS and CDR2 YYNGEE. After removal of 4 bases from V and 3 bases from J, the junction contained 9 bases not matched to a gene. In DNA form, the CDR3 reads TGTGCCAGCAGCTCCAGGGTGGGACTAGCTACAGATACGCAGTATTTT. It encodes CASSSRVGLATDTQYF.

This clonotype was counted at least ten times. CDR3 sequence: CSAGAGGGETQYF. Here the CDR3 DNA reads TGCAGTGCTGGAGCTGGCGGGGGAGAGACCCAGTACTTC. The rearrangement joins TRBV20-1 to TRBJ2-5; 7 bases align to TRBD2. Trimming removed 5 bases from V and 4 bases from J; junction bases left unmatched: 7. The CDR3 runs to 13 residues. CDR1 DFQATT and CDR2 SNEGSKA come from the germline V gene (reference sequence).